These 11 T cell receptor beta chains came from one sample sequenced in a study of blood T cells in healthy people across ages. A second PCR, run for roughly 7 to 12 cycles, used a sample-barcoded 5' primer plus a J-beta primer mix. TCRdb analysed the 5' RACE reads with MiXCR anew, one entry per CDR3 protein. This sample has over 750,000 distinct CDR3 sequences, with roughly 25% found just once. These data also featured in a second study, about T cells of mothers and their children.

Material for sequencing was blood. These receptors were taken from a boy aged 5 to 17 in good health.

This sequence joins TRBV29-1 and TRBJ2-7; TRBD2 agrees at 7 bases. Germline CDR1 reads SQVTM; CDR2 reads ANQGSEA. The CDR3 extends over 13 amino acids. J lost 5 bases, V lost 4 bases, and 8 bases had no gene match. The CDR3 DNA follows: TGCAGCGTTGTAGGCGGGAGCTTACACGAGCAGTACTTC. It codes for CSVVGGSLHEQYF.

This clonotype was picked up many times. The V call is TRBV3-1, the J call TRBJ2-5; the D is unclear. CDR1 is LGHDT, CDR2 YNNKEL, per germline (reference sequence). Trimming left V 4 bases short and J 7 bases short, with 13 bases between. This CDR3 has 13 residues. CDR3 in amino acids: CASSRIELGTQYF. The CDR3 DNA reads TGTGCCAGCAGCCGGATCGAATTGGGGACCCAGTACTTC.

V and J are TRBV7-9 and TRBJ2-6, with D unresolved. With 5 bases removed from V and 0 bases from J, the gap between germline ends came to 8 bases. Germline-derived CDR1 and CDR2 are SEHNR and FQNEAQ (reference sequence). The CDR3 has 15 amino acids. The CDR3 loop is CASSPQFSGANVLTF. The CDR3 DNA reads TGTGCCAGCAGCCCACAGTTCTCTGGGGCCAACGTCCTGACTTTC.

V and J are TRBV7-2 and TRBJ2-1; tentative D call: TRBD2 (5 bases). The CDR3 totals 15 residues. V lost 1 base and J lost 9, with 16 bases in between. CDR1 is SGHTA and CDR2 is FQGNSA in the germline V gene. For the CDR3, the DNA is TGTGCCAGCAGCTTAGAAGGGTCCCGAGGGCGTGAGCAGTTCTTC. It specifies CASSLEGSRGREQFF.

The chain uses TRBV3-1 and TRBJ1-2; D is unclear. Germline CDR1 is LGHDT and CDR2 is YNNKEL (reference sequence). The CDR3 is made up of 12 amino acids. V dropped 0 bases and J dropped 4 bases, with 3 bases sitting between them. The CDR3 region is CASSQEVYGYTF. Here the CDR3 DNA reads TGTGCCAGCAGCCAAGAAGTCTATGGCTACACCTTC.

The sample holds many counts of this clonotype. The gene calls are TRBV7-9 and TRBJ2-3, with D perhaps matching TRBD1 (6 bases). CDR3 size: 15 residues. From germline, CDR1 is SEHNR and CDR2 FQNEAQ (reference sequence). The V and J ends lost 1 base and 5 bases respectively, with 13 bases between them. DNA for the CDR3: TGTGCCAGCAGCTTAGGGACAGATTCCGGAGATACGCAGTATTTT. Its translation is CASSLGTDSGDTQYF.

The chain employs TRBV5-6 and TRBJ2-5, with 7 positions matching TRBD1. The end of the DNA fits TRBJ2-7 better, so the J call may be wrong. Germline CDR1 is SGHDT and CDR2 is YYEEEE. The CDR3 contains 14 residues. CDR3 amino acids: CASSFRGQTYEQYF. CDR3 nucleotide sequence: TGTGCCAGCAGCTTCAGGGGACAGACCTACGAGCAGTACTTC.

Comments on this clonotype: Likely a read error: the CDR3 ends without its conserved phenylalanine or tryptophan. The chain couples TRBV28 to TRBJ1-2, with 8 bases aligning to TRBD1. CDR3 size: 15 residues. Germline CDR1 MDHEN, CDR2 SYDVKM. J was trimmed by 8 bases and V by 5 bases; bases with no gene match: 13. The CDR3 DNA is TGTGCCAGCAGTACAAATGTGGACAGGGTGAGCGGCTACACCCTC. It yields the protein CASSTNVDRVSGYTL.

CDR3 sequence (DNA): TGCGCCAGCAGCTGGGGGGCCCCTGGGGAGACCCAGTACTTC. It specifies CASSWGAPGETQYF. The gene calls are TRBV5-1 and TRBJ2-5; perhaps D is TRBD1 or TRBD2 (6 bases each). Germline V lookup: CDR1 SGHRS, CDR2 YFSETQ. V was pared by 3 bases and J by 5 bases, with 14 bases between. The CDR3 has 14 amino acids.

The rearrangement joins TRBV27 to TRBJ2-5; 7 bases fit TRBD1. CDR3 length equals 16 residues. Per germline, CDR1 MNHEY and CDR2 SMNVEV (reference sequence). Trimming at V came to 4 bases and at J to 4 bases, leaving 12 bases not matched to a gene. The CDR3 nucleotides read TGTGCCAGCAGTTCGTGGTCGGAGGCAGGGGGAGAGACCCAGTACTTC. Encoded protein: CASSSWSEAGGETQYF.

This clonotype showed up just a few times. The chain recombines TRBV10-3 with TRBJ2-7, with TRBD2 identical over 11 bases. Germline assignment: CDR1 ENHRY and CDR2 SYGVKD. CDR3 length: 20 residues. Trimming removed 2 bases from V and 0 bases from J; junction bases left unmatched: 15. The CDR3 sequence: CAISELRRRVAGGVSYEQYF. DNA of the CDR3: TGTGCCATCAGTGAGCTCCGTCGTCGCGTAGCGGGAGGGGTCTCCTACGAGCAGTACTTC.